This T cell receptor beta chain was recovered during a study of blood T cell repertoires in COVID-19. Study as a whole: The cDNA or gDNA used as material had been derived from T cells, B-cell-depleted T cells, or PBMCs.

This clone appeared many times. V lost 5 bases, J lost 2 bases, and 13 bases stayed unmatched. The V gene's germline CDR1 is SGHVS and CDR2 FNYEAQ. The CDR3 totals 18 residues. Authors' processing steps: From reference gene primer amplification, estimates of nucleated cell counts were derived. Assay used: immunoSEQ multiplex PCR; TCRdb lists only in-frame clones, some missing. The DNA gave D and trimming, while V, J and clone size come from that table. The table lists some 270,000 clones, around 90% of them singletons. Cohort allocation depended upon clinical history that participants reported. The chain combines TRBV7-6 with TRBJ2-7, with 12 bases fitting TRBD2. Sequencing was carried out using PBMCs or T cells enriched from blood (not recorded which). This sequence originates from a woman aged 40 to 50 who had recovered from COVID-19. For the CDR3, the DNA is TGTGCCAGCAGCCTCGTATCCGGGACTAGCGGGTCCACCTACGAGCAGTACTTC. This codes for CASSLVSGTSGSTYEQYF. The entire variable domain, with the rest obtained from reference TRBV7-6 and TRBJ2-7, is as follows: GAGVSQSPRYKVTKRGQDVALRCDPISGHVSLYWYRQALGQGPEFLTYFNYEAQQDKSGLPNDRFSAERPEGSISTLTIQRTEQRDSAMYRCASSLVSGTSGSTYEQYFGPGTRLTVT.